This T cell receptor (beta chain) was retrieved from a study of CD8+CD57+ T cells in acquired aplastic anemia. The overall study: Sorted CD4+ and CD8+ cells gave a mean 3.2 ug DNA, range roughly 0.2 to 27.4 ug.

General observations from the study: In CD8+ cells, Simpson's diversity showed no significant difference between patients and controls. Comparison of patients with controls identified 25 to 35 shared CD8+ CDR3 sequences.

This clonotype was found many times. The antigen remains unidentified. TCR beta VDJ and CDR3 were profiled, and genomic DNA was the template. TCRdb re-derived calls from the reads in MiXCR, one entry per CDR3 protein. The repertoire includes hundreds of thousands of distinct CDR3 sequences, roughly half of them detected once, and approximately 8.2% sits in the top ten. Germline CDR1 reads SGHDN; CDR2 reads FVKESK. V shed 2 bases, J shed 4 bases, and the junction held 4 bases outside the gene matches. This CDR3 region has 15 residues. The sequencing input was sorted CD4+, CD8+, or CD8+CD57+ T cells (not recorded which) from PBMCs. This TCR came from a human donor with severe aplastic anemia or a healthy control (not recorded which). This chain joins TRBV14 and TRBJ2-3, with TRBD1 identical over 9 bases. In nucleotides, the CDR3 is TGTGCCAGCAGCCAACTCCGACAGGGGGCAGATACGCAGTATTTT. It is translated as CASSQLRQGADTQYF. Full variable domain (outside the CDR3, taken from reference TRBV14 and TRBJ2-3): EAGVTQFPSHSVIEKGQTVTLRCDPISGHDNLYWYRRVMGKEIKFLLHFVKESKQDESGMPNNRFLAERTGGTYSTLKVQPAELEDSGVYFCASSQLRQGADTQYFGPGTRLTVL.